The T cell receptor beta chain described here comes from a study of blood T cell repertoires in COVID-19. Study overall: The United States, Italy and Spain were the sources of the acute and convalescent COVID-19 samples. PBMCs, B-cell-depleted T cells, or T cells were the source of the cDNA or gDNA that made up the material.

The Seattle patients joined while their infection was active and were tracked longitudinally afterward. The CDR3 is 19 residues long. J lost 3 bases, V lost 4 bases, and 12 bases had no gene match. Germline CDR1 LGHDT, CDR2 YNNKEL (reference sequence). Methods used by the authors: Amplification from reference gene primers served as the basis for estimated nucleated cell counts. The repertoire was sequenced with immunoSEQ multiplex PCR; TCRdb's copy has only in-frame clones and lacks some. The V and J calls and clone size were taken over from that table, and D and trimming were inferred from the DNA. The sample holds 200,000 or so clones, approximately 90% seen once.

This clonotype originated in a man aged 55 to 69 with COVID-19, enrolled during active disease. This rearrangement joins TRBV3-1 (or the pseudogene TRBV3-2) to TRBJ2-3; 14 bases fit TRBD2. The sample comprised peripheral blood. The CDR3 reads CASSPTTSGGGRGTDTQYF. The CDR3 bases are TGTGCCAGCAGCCCGACGACTAGCGGGGGGGGACGAGGAACAGATACGCAGTATTTT.